The entry that follows covers one TCR beta chain sequence. Three rounds of nested PCR, following a modified ARM-PCR protocol, produced the TCRbeta library. Each CDR3 protein is one row after TCRdb ran MiXCR on the multiplex PCR reads. This table holds roughly 65,000 distinct CDR3 sequences, about 60% found once. These data are taken from a study of tumor and adjacent non-tumor tissue in lung cancer. The template was RNA from unsorted bulk tissue. The CDR3 is 15 residues long. The V gene's germline CDR1 is MDHEN and CDR2 SYDVKM. V was cut by 5 bases and J by 11 bases, with 22 bases left in between. The clonotype was recovered from a man in his forties or fifties with non-small cell lung cancer. The sample taken for sequencing was lung tumor tissue. This sequence joins TRBV28 and TRBJ1-5, with D tentatively TRBD1 (6 bases). This CDR3 is CASSPGQYLRLSQHF. CDR3 DNA sequence: TGTGCCAGCAGTCCCGGACAGTATCTGAGGTTGTCCCAGCATTTT.